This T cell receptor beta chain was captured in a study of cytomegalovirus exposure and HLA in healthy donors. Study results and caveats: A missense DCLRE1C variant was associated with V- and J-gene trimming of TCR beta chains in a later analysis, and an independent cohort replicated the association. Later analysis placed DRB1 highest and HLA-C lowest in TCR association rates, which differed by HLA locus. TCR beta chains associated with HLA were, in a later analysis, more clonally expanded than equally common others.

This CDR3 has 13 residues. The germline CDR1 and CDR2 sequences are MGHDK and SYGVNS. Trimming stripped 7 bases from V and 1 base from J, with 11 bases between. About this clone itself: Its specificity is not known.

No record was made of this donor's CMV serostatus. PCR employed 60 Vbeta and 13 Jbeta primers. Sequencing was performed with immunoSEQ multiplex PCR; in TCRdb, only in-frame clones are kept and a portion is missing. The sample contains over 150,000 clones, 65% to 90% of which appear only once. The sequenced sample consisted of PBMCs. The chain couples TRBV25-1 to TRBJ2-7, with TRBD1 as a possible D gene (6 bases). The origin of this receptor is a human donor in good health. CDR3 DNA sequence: TGTGCCAGCACCTCAGACAGGTCCTACGAGCAGTACTTC. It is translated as CASTSDRSYEQYF.